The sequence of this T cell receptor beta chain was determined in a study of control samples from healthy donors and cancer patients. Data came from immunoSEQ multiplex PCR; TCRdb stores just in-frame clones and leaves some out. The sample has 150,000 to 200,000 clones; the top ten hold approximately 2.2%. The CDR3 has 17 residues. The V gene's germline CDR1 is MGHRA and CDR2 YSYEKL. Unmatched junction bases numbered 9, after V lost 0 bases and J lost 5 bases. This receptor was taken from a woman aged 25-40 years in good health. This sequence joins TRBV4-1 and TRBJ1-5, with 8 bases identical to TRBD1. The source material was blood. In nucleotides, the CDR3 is TGCGCCAGCAGCCAAGAATTATATGGACAGGGATATCAGCCCCAGCATTTT. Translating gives CASSQELYGQGYQPQHF.